Each of the 24 T cell receptor beta chains below was sequenced from the same sample in a study of blood T cells in healthy people across ages. Sample-barcoded 5' priming and a J-beta primer mix drove a second PCR of roughly 6 to 12 cycles. Each CDR3 protein is one row after TCRdb ran MiXCR on the 5' RACE reads. The profile shows about 640,000 distinct CDR3 sequences, under 65% of them singletons. The material sequenced was blood. The receptors shown here come from a man in his sixties in good health.

Note on this clonotype: A junction end diverges from the germline sequence, so it may reflect a read error. The chain recombines TRBV4-1 with TRBJ2-5; 12 bases fit TRBD2. The V gene's germline CDR1 is MGHRA and CDR2 YSYEKL. This CDR3 is built from 16 residues. The CDR3 spells CAGRRLAGVPQETQYF. The CDR3 DNA reads as TGCGCCGGCAGACGACTAGCGGGAGTTCCTCAAGAGACCCAGTACTTC.

The chain carries TRBV6-5 and TRBJ1-2; D is unclear. V was pared by 5 bases and J by 5 bases, with 12 bases between. Looked up from germline, CDR1 is MNHEY and CDR2 is SVGAGI. There are 13 residues in the CDR3. CDR3 in amino acids: CASSPLGGYGYTF. CDR3 DNA sequence: TGTGCCAGCAGTCCACTCGGAGGGTATGGCTACACCTTC.

J is TRBJ2-1 and V is TRBV5-1, with D maybe TRBD2 (5 bases). V dropped 4 bases and J dropped 5 bases, with 13 bases sitting between them. CDR1 and CDR2 (germline): SGHRS, YFSETQ. This CDR3 is built from 14 residues. Here the CDR3 reads CASSRDGLDNEQFF. Written as DNA, the CDR3 is TGCGCCAGCAGCCGAGACGGACTGGACAATGAGCAGTTCTTC.

The chain has TRBV11-2 and TRBJ2-5; D may be TRBD2 (5 bases). Germline CDR1 is SGHAT and CDR2 is FQNNGV. This CDR3 is built from 14 residues. V lost 2 bases and J 1 base, leaving 8 bases between the germline ends. The CDR3 sequence: CASSLQRIQETQYF. CDR3 DNA: TGTGCCAGCAGCTTACAGCGGATCCAAGAGACCCAGTACTTC. The variable domain in full, with the rest retrieved from reference TRBV11-2 and TRBJ2-5, is EAGVAQSPRYKIIEKRQSVAFWCNPISGHATLYWYQQILGQGPKLLIQFQNNGVVDDSQLPKDRFSAERLKGVDSTLKIQPAKLEDSAVYLCASSLQRIQETQYFGPGTRLLVL.

This clonotype was detected a few times. V is TRBV7-2 and J is TRBJ2-5, with D hard to call. The ends were cut back, 10 bases at V and 7 bases at J, with 7 bases in the middle. The CDR3 totals 9 residues. CDR1 SGHTA and CDR2 FQGNSA come from the germline V gene. CDR3 sequence reads: CATQRTQYF. CDR3 bases: TGTGCCACCCAGCGGACCCAGTACTTC.

The J gene is TRBJ2-5, the V gene TRBV4-1; weak D call: TRBD1 (6 bases). V was trimmed by 4 bases and J by 5 bases, leaving 23 bases between them. The germline V gene has CDR1 MGHRA and CDR2 YSYEKL. The CDR3 runs 17 residues. The CDR3 protein is CASSRDRNRPTGETQYF. CDR3 DNA: TGCGCCAGCAGCCGTGATCGGAACCGGCCTACAGGGGAGACCCAGTACTTC.

Written as DNA, the CDR3 is TGTGCCAGCAGCCCCCGACCGGGACTAGCGGGGGGGGGCCAGTTCTTC. This translates into CASSPRPGLAGGGQFF. The chain couples TRBV7-2 to TRBJ2-1, with TRBD2 identical over 16 bases. The J segment lost 13 bases and the V segment lost 5 bases, leaving 11 bases of the junction unmatched. Germline V gene data show CDR1 as SGHTA and CDR2 as FQGNSA. The CDR3 runs 16 residues.

The chain combines TRBV7-9 with TRBJ2-3, with 11 bases lining up with TRBD2. From germline, CDR1 is SEHNR and CDR2 FQNEAQ (reference sequence). Germline trimming cut 8 bases from V and 1 base from J; bases unmatched to any gene: 14. The CDR3 has 18 amino acids. The CDR3 reads CASLVGLAVRTRTDTQYF. The CDR3 DNA is TGTGCCAGCCTGGTGGGACTAGCGGTTCGAACTCGCACAGATACGCAGTATTTT.

The table lists this clonotype with many counts. The rearrangement uses TRBV2 and TRBJ2-3; 10 bases agree with TRBD2. Per germline, CDR1 SNHLY and CDR2 FYNNEI. V lost 2 bases, J lost 10 bases, and 6 bases stayed unmatched. The CDR3 length is 14 residues. In DNA, the CDR3 is TGTGCCAGCAGTGAAATAAGCGGGGGGGCCCCGCAGTATTTT. Encoded protein: CASSEISGGAPQYF.

The V and J genes are TRBV27 and TRBJ2-7, with D perhaps being TRBD1 or TRBD2 (6 bases each). The DNA matches TRBJ2-5 better at its end, which makes the J call doubtful. Germline V gene lookup returns CDR1 MNHEY and CDR2 SMNVEV (reference sequence). This CDR3 contains 15 residues. For the CDR3, the DNA is TGTGCCAGCAGTCCCTATCTAGGAGGGGGGGAGACCCAGTACTTC. This translates into CASSPYLGGGETQYF.

V is TRBV5-5 and J is TRBJ1-2; TRBD1 matches at 7 bases. Germline CDR1 SGHKS, CDR2 YYEKEE (reference sequence). Trimming took 4 bases from V and 0 from J; bases not matched to a gene: 6. This CDR3 spans 15 amino acids. The CDR3 here is CASSPQGGTNYGYTF. CDR3 nucleotide sequence: TGTGCCAGCAGCCCGCAGGGGGGTACTAACTATGGCTACACCTTC.

The sample holds a few counts of this clonotype. The rearrangement links TRBV6-2 or TRBV6-3 to TRBJ2-5, with D perhaps matching TRBD2 (7 bases). This CDR3 region has 15 residues. Germline V gene data show CDR1 as MNHEY and CDR2 as SVGEGT. Trimming cost V 5 bases and J 2 bases, with 15 bases left between them. CDR3 DNA sequence: TGTGCCAGCAGTCGGGGGGCAGATACACAAGAGACCCAGTACTTC. Protein: CASSRGADTQETQYF.

This clonotype showed up just once. The rearrangement uses TRBV12-3 or TRBV12-4 and TRBJ2-3; 8 bases match TRBD1. J gave up 5 bases and V 4 bases, and 5 bases lay outside the gene matches. This CDR3 is built from 14 residues. CDR3 DNA sequence: TGTGCCAGCAGTTGCAGGGGGACAGGAGATACGCAGTATTTT. Translated: CASSCRGTGDTQYF.

CDR3 nucleotides: TGTGCCATCAGTGAGTCAAACTACGAGCAGTACTTC. This sequence encodes CAISESNYEQYF. The chain joins TRBV10-3 to TRBJ2-7; no reliable D call. The length of the CDR3 is 12 residues. The germline gives CDR1 ENHRY, CDR2 SYGVKD. Trimming shortened V by 0 bases and J by 3 bases, and 3 bases separated the two germline ends.

This chain uses TRBV29-1 with TRBJ1-5; D is perhaps TRBD1 (5 bases). Trimming took off 4 bases at V and 2 bases at J, with 6 bases between the two ends. The length of the CDR3 is 12 residues. Germline assignment: CDR1 SQVTM and CDR2 ANQGSEA. The CDR3 sequence is CSVGDGNQPQHF. In DNA, the CDR3 is TGCAGCGTTGGGGACGGCAATCAGCCCCAGCATTTT.

This clonotype was seen a few times. This chain links TRBV7-9 with TRBJ2-5; D is ambiguous. CDR3 size: 13 residues. V gave up 5 bases and J gave up 4 bases, with 11 bases separating them. The V gene's germline CDR1 is SEHNR and CDR2 FQNEAQ (reference sequence). DNA for the CDR3: TGTGCCAGCAGCCCGTACTCCGGAGAGACCCAGTACTTC. It is translated as CASSPYSGETQYF.

The rearrangement uses TRBV20-1 and TRBJ2-1; D gene uncertain. Trimming took off 2 bases at V and 6 bases at J, with 14 bases between the two ends. Germline V gene data show CDR1 as DFQATT and CDR2 as SNEGSKA (reference sequence). The CDR3 covers 14 residues. The CDR3 loop reads CSARKRDWANEQFF. CDR3 DNA sequence: TGCAGTGCTAGAAAGAGAGACTGGGCCAATGAGCAGTTCTTC.

The chain uses TRBV6-2 or TRBV6-3 and TRBJ2-4; perhaps D is TRBD1 or TRBD2 (5 bases each). This CDR3 spans 13 amino acids. Germline V gives CDR1 MNHEY, CDR2 SVGEGT. Trimming took off 5 bases at V and 13 bases at J, with 18 bases between the two ends. The chain's CDR3 is CASSPWLHRDQYF. The CDR3 bases are TGTGCCAGCAGTCCGTGGCTCCATAGGGACCAGTACTTC.

This clonotype showed up just a few times. The chain uses TRBV14 and TRBJ2-1; perhaps TRBD2 as D (5 bases). Germline lookup yields CDR1 SGHDN and CDR2 FVKESK. The CDR3 has 12 residues. V was clipped by 3 bases and J by 9 bases, with 9 bases between them. The CDR3 region has the DNA TGTGCCAGCAGCCAGGGCGGGTGTGAGCAGTTCTTC. Amino acid sequence: CASSQGGCEQFF.

This clonotype has only a few counts. In nucleotides, the CDR3 is TGTGCCAGCAGCCCCGGGGGAGGTAGCGGGGTAAGGACGCAGTATTTT. Translation: CASSPGGGSGVRTQYF. The chain joins TRBV12-3 or TRBV12-4 to TRBJ2-3, with TRBD2 matching over 8 bases. This CDR3 comprises 16 residues. Trimming removed 6 bases from V and 9 bases from J; junction bases left unmatched: 17.

The chain has TRBV5-1 and TRBJ2-1, with D perhaps assigned TRBD1 or TRBD2 (6 bases each). The V and J ends lost 4 bases and 9 bases respectively, with 17 bases between them. The CDR3 totals 14 residues. CDR1 SGHRS and CDR2 YFSETQ come from the germline V gene. This CDR3 reads CASSPQGFGSEQFF. The CDR3 DNA sequence: TGCGCCAGCAGCCCTCAGGGGTTCGGGAGTGAGCAGTTCTTC. Based on the CDR3 plus reference TRBV5-1 and TRBJ2-1, the full variable domain is KAGVTQTPRYLIKTRGQQVTLSCSPISGHRSVSWYQQTPGQGLQFLFEYFSETQRNKGNFPGRFSGRQFSNSRSEMNVSTLELGDSALYLCASSPQGFGSEQFFGPGTRLTVL.

The V gene is TRBV20-1, the J gene TRBJ1-2, with TRBD1 matching 7 bases. Looked up from germline, CDR1 is DFQATT and CDR2 is SNEGSKA (reference sequence). The CDR3 is 13 residues long. J was trimmed by 4 bases and V by 3 bases; bases with no gene match: 5. The CDR3 nucleotides are TGCAGTGCTAGCTCAGGGGGGGCCTATGGCTACACCTTC. Its translation is CSASSGGAYGYTF.

The J gene is TRBJ2-6, the V gene TRBV3-1; 12 nucleotides line up with TRBD1. The CDR3 has 17 residues. V lost 5 bases and J lost 2; bases outside the gene matches: 4. Germline CDR1 is LGHDT and CDR2 is YNNKEL (reference sequence). Written as DNA, the CDR3 is TGTGCCAGCAGCAGGGACAGGGGGCTAACTGGGGCCAACGTCCTGACTTTC. Amino acid sequence: CASSRDRGLTGANVLTF.

The chain combines TRBV3-1 with TRBJ1-2, with 8 nucleotides matching TRBD1. The CDR3 spans 16 residues. The J segment lost 8 bases and the V segment lost 0 bases, leaving 11 bases of the junction unmatched. The germline gives CDR1 LGHDT, CDR2 YNNKEL (reference sequence). The CDR3 nucleotides read TGTGCCAGCAGCCAAGAGGAAACAGGGGGTCTAGAGGGCTACACCTTC. Translation gives CASSQEETGGLEGYTF.